These 26 T cell receptor beta chains were all obtained from the same sample, sequenced in a study of EBV T-cell therapy then PD-1 blockade in nasopharyngeal carcinoma (dated by TCRdb to the early 2020s). Receptor amplification or capture employed the immunoSEQ multiplex PCR assay. TCRdb obtained this table from immuneACCESS and retained in-frame rearrangements with V and J assigned. These tables miss some clones; where compared with another copy, unresolved V genes account for less than half of the shortfall, and the remainder is unexplained. The sample table records over 20,000 clones; about 86% of these occur just once. Roughly 32% of the sample is taken by the ten largest. These receptors have no known antigen. In light of the paper, this sample's time point label describes: 266 days after commencement of treatment, after nivolumab therapy. Explained via the paper, the treatment or condition label denotes: AdE1-LMPpoly-expanded autologous EBV-specific T-cell therapy followed by anti-PD-1 nivolumab.

This specimen was CD8+ T cells from blood, taken at roughly day 250 from a patient whose treatment included autologous EBV-specific T cells and nivolumab. The source of these receptors is a man aged 35-49 years with nasopharyngeal carcinoma.

The V gene is TRBV30, the J gene TRBJ2-1; the D is unclear. Trimming stripped 2 bases from V and 6 bases from J, with 5 bases between. CDR1 is GTSNPN and CDR2 is SVGIG in the germline V gene (reference sequence). The CDR3 is 11 amino acids. Here the CDR3 reads CAWSYGNEQFF. CDR3 bases: TGTGCCTGGAGTTATGGCAATGAGCAGTTCTTC.

V is TRBV29-1 and J is TRBJ1-1; D remains unclear. CDR3 length: 12 residues. The germline V gene encodes CDR1 SQVTM and CDR2 ANQGSEA. With 4 bases removed from V and 6 bases from J, the gap between germline ends came to 12 bases. The CDR3 is CSVGGLGPEAFF. CDR3 coding DNA: TGCAGCGTTGGCGGACTGGGCCCTGAAGCTTTCTTT. Variable domain in full (rest from reference TRBV29-1 and TRBJ1-1): SAVISQKPSRDICQRGTSLTIQCQVDSQVTMMFWYRQQPGQSLTLIATANQGSEATYESGFVIDKFPISRPNLTFSTLTVSNMSPEDSSIYLCSVGGLGPEAFFGQGTRLTVV.

V is TRBV6-4 and J is TRBJ2-3; 11 nucleotides agree with TRBD2. The CDR3 sequence is 16 residues long. The V gene's germline CDR1 is MRHNA and CDR2 SNTAGT. Unmatched junction bases numbered 6, after V lost 3 bases and J lost 4 bases. The DNA of the CDR3 is TGTGCCAGCAGTGAATTTAGCGGGGGGGAGTCAGATACGCAGTATTTT. This gives the protein CASSEFSGGESDTQYF.

The chain employs TRBV6-5 and TRBJ2-5; TRBD1 matches 8 bases. V trimming: 2 bases; J trimming: 5 bases; junction bases outside the gene matches: 7. From germline, CDR1 is MNHEY and CDR2 SVGAGI. The CDR3 totals 15 residues. CDR3 loop: CASSYTDRAGETQYF. The CDR3 DNA reads TGTGCCAGCAGTTACACGGACAGGGCGGGGGAGACCCAGTACTTC.

The chain has TRBV5-6 and TRBJ1-4; possibly TRBD1 for D (5 bases). V lost 0 bases and J 7 bases, leaving 7 bases between the germline ends. The germline V gene encodes CDR1 SGHDT and CDR2 YYEEEE. The CDR3 consists of 13 residues. For the CDR3, the DNA is TGTGCCAGCAGCTTGGTTAGGGGTGAAAAACTGTTTTTT. Translated: CASSLVRGEKLFF.

The chain recombines TRBV5-4 with TRBJ2-7; TRBD1 is a possible D gene (6 bases). V shed 4 bases and J shed 2 bases, with 13 bases lying between them. The V gene's germline CDR1 is SGHNT and CDR2 YYREEE (reference sequence). This CDR3 spans 14 amino acids. CDR3 protein: CASSTRDTTYEQYF. CDR3 DNA sequence: TGTGCCAGCAGCACCCGGGACACTACCTACGAGCAGTACTTC.

CDR3 DNA sequence: TGTGCCAGCAGCTTAGAGCCTAGCTGGAATGAGCAGTTCTTC. This translates into CASSLEPSWNEQFF. The rearrangement links TRBV7-3 to TRBJ2-1; D is possibly TRBD2 (5 bases). CDR1 and CDR2 (germline): SGHTA, FQGTGA. Trimming removed 2 bases at V and 7 bases at J, with 12 bases between. The length of the CDR3 is 14 residues.

The chain employs TRBV3-1 (or the pseudogene TRBV3-2) and TRBJ2-7; perhaps TRBD2 as D (7 bases). The CDR3 covers 15 residues. CDR1 LGHDT and CDR2 YNNKEL come from the germline V gene (reference sequence). V gave up 1 base and J gave up 2 bases, with 12 bases separating them. The CDR3 nucleotides are TGTGCCAGCAGCCAAGGTTTAGGGGGGGCCTACGAGCAGTACTTC. It is translated as CASSQGLGGAYEQYF.

The chain uses TRBV6-2 or TRBV6-3 and TRBJ2-4, with a possible D match to TRBD2 (5 bases). CDR3 length: 14 residues. CDR1 and CDR2 (germline): MNHEY, SVGEGT. V was trimmed by 6 bases and J by 5 bases, leaving 14 bases between them. CDR3 amino acids: CASSPSPEENIQYF. The CDR3 nucleotides are TGTGCCAGCAGCCCCTCCCCGGAGGAAAACATTCAGTACTTC.

This clone is classed as medium-sized. The V and J genes are TRBV27 and TRBJ1-1; no reliable D call. The CDR3 runs to 15 residues. V was cut by 5 bases and J by 1 base, with 14 bases left in between. Per the germline V gene, CDR1 is MNHEY and CDR2 is SMNVEV (reference sequence). In DNA, the CDR3 is TGTGCCAGCAGTCTCGGGCCAGCCTGGAACACTGAAGCTTTCTTT. It specifies CASSLGPAWNTEAFF.

Only a few counts were recorded for this clone. The chain's CDR3 is CASSLVGEVAEAFF. The CDR3 DNA follows: TGTGCCAGCAGCTTAGTAGGGGAAGTGGCTGAAGCTTTCTTT. The chain couples TRBV7-9 to TRBJ1-1, with D possibly TRBD1 on 5 matching bases. This CDR3 has 14 residues. Germline V gene sequence: CDR1 SEHNR, CDR2 FQNEAQ (reference sequence). V shed 1 base and J shed 6 bases, with 12 bases lying between them.

CDR3 in DNA: TGCAGCGTTGACAGGGGATTGGATGGCTACACCTTC. Residues: CSVDRGLDGYTF. This chain links TRBV29-1 with TRBJ1-2; possible D gene TRBD1, 6 bases. The CDR3 is made up of 12 amino acids. Looked up from germline, CDR1 is SQVTM and CDR2 is ANQGSEA. V was cut by 3 bases and J by 6 bases, with 11 bases left in between.

The CDR3 reads CASSEGDGNQPQHF. The DNA of the CDR3 is TGTGCCAGCAGTGAAGGGGACGGCAATCAGCCCCAGCATTTT. J is TRBJ1-5 and V is TRBV6-1; perhaps TRBD1 as D (5 bases). V was shortened by 1 base and J by 2 bases, with 6 bases between the two germline ends. This CDR3 has 14 residues. Germline V gene data show CDR1 as MNHNS and CDR2 as SASEGT.

This chain uses TRBV28 with TRBJ2-3, with 7 bases fitting TRBD1. After removal of 8 bases from V and 2 bases from J, the junction contained 7 bases not matched to a gene. Germline V gene data show CDR1 as MDHEN and CDR2 as SYDVKM. The CDR3 length is 14 residues. CDR3 in DNA: TGTGCCAGCGTCCGGGACAGATACACAGATACGCAGTATTTT. This gives the protein CASVRDRYTDTQYF.

The J gene is TRBJ1-1, the V gene TRBV28; D remains unclear. The CDR3 sequence is 13 residues long. V lost 8 bases and J lost 1, with 11 bases in between. Germline CDR1 is MDHEN and CDR2 is SYDVKM. The CDR3 DNA follows: TGTGCCAGCGGGTTCGCAGGGAACACTGAAGCTTTCTTT. As protein: CASGFAGNTEAFF. Supplemented by reference TRBV28 and TRBJ1-1, the full variable domain reads DVKVTQSSRYLVKRTGEKVFLECVQDMDHENMFWYRQDPGLGLRLIYFSYDVKMKEKGDIPEGYSVSREKKERFSLILESASTNQTSMYLCASGFAGNTEAFFGQGTRLTVV.

The chain recombines TRBV15 with TRBJ2-1; weak D call: TRBD2 (7 bases). The germline gives CDR1 LNHNV, CDR2 YYDKDF (reference sequence). V lost 0 bases and J 2 bases, leaving 11 bases between the germline ends. The CDR3 has 16 amino acids. CDR3 sequence: CATSREKGGAYNEQFF. The CDR3 DNA is TGTGCCACCAGCAGAGAAAAAGGGGGGGCCTACAATGAGCAGTTCTTC.

The V and J genes are TRBV5-4 and TRBJ2-7; no firm D call. This CDR3 contains 14 residues. The germline gives CDR1 SGHNT, CDR2 YYREEE (reference sequence). The germline V and J ends were trimmed by 3 bases and 0 bases, with 10 bases remaining between them. CDR3 coding DNA: TGTGCCAGCAGCTCCCTACCGAGCTCCTACGAGCAGTACTTC. It specifies CASSSLPSSYEQYF.

About this clone: Other DNA sequences in this specimen translate into the identical CDR3. The chain employs TRBV27 and TRBJ1-5, with D unresolved. Looked up from germline, CDR1 is MNHEY and CDR2 is SMNVEV (reference sequence). The CDR3 length is 13 residues. V dropped 1 base and J dropped 4 bases, with 5 bases sitting between them. CDR3 sequence: CASSLLGNQPQHF. CDR3 sequence (DNA): TGTGCCAGCAGTTTATTAGGTAATCAGCCCCAGCATTTT.

The chain recombines TRBV7-6 with TRBJ1-2, with D unresolved. Germline lookup yields CDR1 SGHVS and CDR2 FNYEAQ. The V end was cut by 5 bases, the J end by 1 base, with 23 bases between. The CDR3 sequence is 18 residues long. CDR3 sequence (DNA): TGTGCCAGCAGCACGTCGCCGGGCGGGCCGCTACTTAACTATGGCTACACCTTC. Protein: CASSTSPGGPLLNYGYTF.

This clone was seen once. The chain uses TRBV15 and TRBJ2-7; TRBD1 matches at 9 bases. Germline CDR1 LNHNV, CDR2 YYDKDF (reference sequence). Germline trimming cut 5 bases from V and 6 bases from J; bases unmatched to any gene: 8. The CDR3 spans 14 residues. This CDR3 is CATSLDRGKGEQYF. Here the CDR3 DNA reads TGTGCCACCAGCTTGGACAGGGGAAAGGGCGAGCAGTACTTC.

This clone was recorded once. The chain is built from TRBV5-5 and TRBJ2-7, with D tentatively TRBD1 (6 bases). The CDR3 is made up of 13 amino acids. Trimming left V 4 bases short and J 2 bases short, with 10 bases between. Germline values: CDR1 SGHKS, CDR2 YYEKEE (reference sequence). The CDR3 nucleotides are TGTGCCAGCAGCCCGGACAGTCCCTACGAGCAGTACTTC. Its translation is CASSPDSPYEQYF.

This sequence joins TRBV27 and TRBJ1-3; D is ambiguous. V shed 1 base and J shed 0 bases, with 7 bases lying between them. The CDR3 extends over 15 amino acids. Germline V lookup: CDR1 MNHEY, CDR2 SMNVEV (reference sequence). This CDR3 is CASSLFADSGNTIYF. The CDR3, as DNA: TGTGCCAGCAGTTTATTTGCGGACTCTGGAAACACCATATATTTT.

The V gene is TRBV4-3, the J gene TRBJ1-1, with D possibly matching TRBD1 (5 bases). CDR3 size: 14 residues. Trimming took 4 bases from V and 5 from J, leaving 14 bases between them. Germline values: CDR1 LGHNA, CDR2 YSLEER. The CDR3 DNA is TGCGCCAGCAGCCCCCTGCCAGGGAGGACTGAAGCTTTCTTT. Amino acids: CASSPLPGRTEAFF.

The sample holds a few counts of this clone. The chain employs TRBV5-6 and TRBJ2-7, with a possible D match to TRBD2 (5 bases). The CDR3 covers 14 residues. The V end lost 4 bases, the J end lost 2 bases, and 13 bases lay between the germline ends. The germline V gene encodes CDR1 SGHDT and CDR2 YYEEEE. This CDR3 reads CASSIGGDTYEQYF. CDR3 in DNA: TGTGCCAGCAGCATAGGAGGAGATACCTACGAGCAGTACTTC. The whole variable domain, remainder taken from reference TRBV5-6 and TRBJ2-7, is DAGVTQSPTHLIKTRGQQVTLRCSPKSGHDTVSWYQQALGQGPQFIFQYYEEEERQRGNFPDRFSGHQFPNYSSELNVNALLLGDSALYLCASSIGGDTYEQYFGPGTRLTVT.

The chain has TRBV9 and TRBJ2-3; 9 nucleotides agree with TRBD2. The CDR3 is 17 amino acids. Trimming removed 1 base from V and 6 bases from J; junction bases left unmatched: 12. CDR1 SGDLS and CDR2 YYNGEE come from the germline V gene. CDR3 region: CASSVYGGGADRDTQYF. DNA of the CDR3: TGTGCCAGCAGCGTATACGGCGGGGGGGCCGACAGGGATACGCAGTATTTT.

The chain couples TRBV28 to TRBJ1-6, with D uncertain. CDR1 is MDHEN and CDR2 is SYDVKM in the germline V gene. V was shortened by 2 bases and J by 7 bases, with 0 bases between the two germline ends. This CDR3 region has 11 residues. The CDR3 coding sequence is TGTGCCAGCAGTTTAAATTCACCCCTCCACTTT. Protein product: CASSLNSPLHF.